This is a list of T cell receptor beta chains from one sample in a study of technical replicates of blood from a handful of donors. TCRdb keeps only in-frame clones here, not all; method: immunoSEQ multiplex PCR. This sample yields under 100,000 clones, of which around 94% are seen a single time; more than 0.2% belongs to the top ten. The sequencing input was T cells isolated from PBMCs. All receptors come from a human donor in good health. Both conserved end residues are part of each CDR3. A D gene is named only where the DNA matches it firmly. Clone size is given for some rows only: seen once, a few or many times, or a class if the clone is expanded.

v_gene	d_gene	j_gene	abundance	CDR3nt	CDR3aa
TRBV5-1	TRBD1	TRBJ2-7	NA	TGCGCCAGCAGCGACACCGGGACAGGGAAATCCTACGAGCAGTACTTC	CASSDTGTGKSYEQYF
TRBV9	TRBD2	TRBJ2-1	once	TGTGCCAGCAGCTCTACTAGCGAAACCTACAATGAGCAGTTCTTC	CASSSTSETYNEQFF
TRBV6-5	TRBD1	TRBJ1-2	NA	TGTGCCAGCACCAGGGACAGGGGCGGCTATGGCTACACCTTC	CASTRDRGGYGYTF
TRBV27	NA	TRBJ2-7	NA	TGTGCCAGCAGTCTGAGCTGGGGAGGTCCGGGGCGCGAGCAGTACTTC	CASSLSWGGPGREQYF
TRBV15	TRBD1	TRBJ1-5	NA	TGTGCCACCAGCAGAGAAACACAGGGGGCTCGTCAGCCCCAGCATTTT	CATSRETQGARQPQHF
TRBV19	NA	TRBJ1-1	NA	TGTGCCAGTAGTAGAATGATGGGGGGGAACACTGAAGCTTTCTTT	CASSRMMGGNTEAFF
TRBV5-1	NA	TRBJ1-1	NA	TGCGCCAGCAGCTTAGTTGCAGGGTTTGAAGCTTTCTTT	CASSLVAGFEAFF
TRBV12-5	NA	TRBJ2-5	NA	TGTGCTAGTGGTTTGCTTCCGACAGGCGCCGGGGAGACCCAGTACTTC	CASGLLPTGAGETQYF
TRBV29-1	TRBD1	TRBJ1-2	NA	TGCAGCGTTGAAGATGCGAGAACGGGACTAATCGGGACAGGGGTCTACACCTTC	CSVEDARTGLIGTGVYTF
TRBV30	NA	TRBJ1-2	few	TGTGCCTGGAGTGCAGGAGGGAGATCAAGTGGCTACACCTTC	CAWSAGGRSSGYTF
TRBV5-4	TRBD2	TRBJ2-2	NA	TGTGCCAGCAGACCCGCCCGGACGGGGGGGCCTAGCGGGGAGCTGTTTTTT	CASRPARTGGPSGELFF
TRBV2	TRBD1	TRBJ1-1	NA	TGTGCCAGCAGTGCCCGGACAGGGGCGGACTCTGAAGCTTTCTTT	CASSARTGADSEAFF
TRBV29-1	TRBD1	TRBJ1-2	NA	TGCAGCGTACAGGGGACAACTAACTATGGCTACACCTTC	CSVQGTTNYGYTF
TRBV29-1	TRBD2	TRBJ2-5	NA	TGCAGCGCTGGGACTAGGGGAGAGACCCAGTACTTC	CSAGTRGETQYF
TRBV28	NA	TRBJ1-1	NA	TGTGCCAGCAGTCCCAACAAATGGGGCACAGACACTGAAGCTTTCTTT	CASSPNKWGTDTEAFF
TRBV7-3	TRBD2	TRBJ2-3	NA	TGTGCCAGCAGGGGGACTAGCGGGGGGCACACAGATACGCAGTATTTT	CASRGTSGGHTDTQYF
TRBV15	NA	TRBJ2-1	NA	TGTGCCACCAGCAGAGAACTAGGGGGCAATGAGCAGTTCTTC	CATSRELGGNEQFF
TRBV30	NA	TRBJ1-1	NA	TGTGCCTGGAGCAGAAGGAACACTGAAGCTTTCTTT	CAWSRRNTEAFF
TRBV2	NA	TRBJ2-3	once	TGTGCCAGCAGAACGGGAGTGGCCACAGATACGCAGTATTTT	CASRTGVATDTQYF
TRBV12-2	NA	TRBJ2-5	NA	TGTGCAAGTCGCTTAGACTCGGGGACAGGGCCAGACCGTGACGGCCAAGAGACCCAGTACTTC	CASRLDSGTGPDRDGQETQYF
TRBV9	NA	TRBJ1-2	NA	TGTGCCAGCAGCCCCCCGGGAAGCCTCTATGGCTACACCTTC	CASSPPGSLYGYTF
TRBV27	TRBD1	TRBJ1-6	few	TGTGCCAGCAGCTCTTTAGGGGGACAGGGTAATTCACCCCTCCACTTT	CASSSLGGQGNSPLHF
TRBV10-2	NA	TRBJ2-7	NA	TGCGCCAGCAGTGGATTCGACCAGGGCTTTTCCTACGAGCAGTACTTC	CASSGFDQGFSYEQYF
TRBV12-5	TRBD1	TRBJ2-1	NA	TGTGCTAGTGGTTTGCCCCGGGACAGGACCGACAATGAGCAGTTCTTC	CASGLPRDRTDNEQFF
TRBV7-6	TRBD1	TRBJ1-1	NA	TGTGCCAGCAGCCAGGGACAGCGACAGGACACTGAAGCTTTCTTT	CASSQGQRQDTEAFF
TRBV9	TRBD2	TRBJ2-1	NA	TGTGCCAGCAGCGTAGGAAGCGGCGGGGGTGCCTACAATGAGCAGTTCTTC	CASSVGSGGGAYNEQFF
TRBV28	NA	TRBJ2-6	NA	TGTGCCAGCAGTGACCACGGGATCTCTGGGGCCAACGTCCTGACTTTC	CASSDHGISGANVLTF
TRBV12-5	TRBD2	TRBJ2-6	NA	TGTGCTAGTGGTTGGGGACTAGCGGGGGCTGGGGCCAACGTCCTGACTTTC	CASGWGLAGAGANVLTF
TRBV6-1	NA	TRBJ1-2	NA	TGTGCCAGCAGTGTCGGACAGAATGGCTACACCTTC	CASSVGQNGYTF
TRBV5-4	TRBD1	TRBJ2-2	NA	TGTGCCAGCAGCTTGGTAGGACAGGGGAACACCGGGGAGCTGTTTTTT	CASSLVGQGNTGELFF
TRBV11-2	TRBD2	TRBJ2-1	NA	TGTGCCAGCAGCCCCATTGGGGGGGACGCCTACAATGAGCAGTTCTTC	CASSPIGGDAYNEQFF
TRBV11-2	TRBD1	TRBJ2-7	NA	TGTGCCAGCAGCCTGGGACAGAACTACGAGCAGTACTTC	CASSLGQNYEQYF
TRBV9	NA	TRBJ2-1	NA	TGTGCCAGCAGCCCCCGACTAACGGCGAATAACTACAATGAGCAGTTCTTC	CASSPRLTANNYNEQFF
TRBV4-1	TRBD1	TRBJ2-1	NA	TGCGCCAGCAGCCGGGACAGTCAACAGTTCTTC	CASSRDSQQFF
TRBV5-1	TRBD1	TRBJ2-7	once	TGCGCCAGCAGCTGGGGGGACAGGGGGAGCTACGAGCAGTACTTC	CASSWGDRGSYEQYF
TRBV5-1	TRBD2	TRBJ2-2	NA	TGCGCCAGCAGCTTGACACCGACTAGCTGGAAATCCGGGGAGCTGTTTTTT	CASSLTPTSWKSGELFF
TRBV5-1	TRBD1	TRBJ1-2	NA	TGCGCCAGCAGCCCTATAGGACAGGGCGAGGGCTACACCTTC	CASSPIGQGEGYTF
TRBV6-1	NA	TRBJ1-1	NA	TGTGCCAGCACCAGGGTGCACACTGAAGCTTTCTTT	CASTRVHTEAFF
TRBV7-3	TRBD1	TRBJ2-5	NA	TGTGCCAGCAGCTTAATCTCGGGACAGGGAGAAGAGACCCAGTACTTC	CASSLISGQGEETQYF
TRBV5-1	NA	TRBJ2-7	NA	TGCGCCAGCAGCTTGGACCGACAGGCTCCGTACTTC	CASSLDRQAPYF
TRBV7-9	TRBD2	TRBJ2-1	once	TGTGCCAGCAGCTTACACGCGGGAGGGGGAAATGAGCAGTTCTTC	CASSLHAGGGNEQFF
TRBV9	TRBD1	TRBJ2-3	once	TGTGCCAGCAGCGTAGAACAGGGGGCCTTCACAGATACGCAGTATTTT	CASSVEQGAFTDTQYF